This T cell receptor (beta chain) was captured in a study of blood T cell repertoires in COVID-19. Study in general: Sources were T cells, B-cell-depleted T cells, or PBMCs; the material itself was cDNA or gDNA.

V trimming: 0 bases; J trimming: 1 base; junction bases outside the gene matches: 4. Germline lookup yields CDR1 SGDLS and CDR2 YYNGEE. This CDR3 spans 17 amino acids. Enrollees, about 18 to 95 years old, lived in about two dozen US areas. Each participant's cohort was designated according to participant-reported clinical history. Profiled with immunoSEQ multiplex PCR; TCRdb holds only in-frame clones, not every one. The sample holds under 200,000 clones, under 90% seen once. This receptor was obtained from a woman between 50 and 59 years old who had recovered from COVID-19. The J gene is TRBJ2-5, the V gene TRBV9; 12 positions agree with TRBD2. Sequences were obtained from PBMCs or T cells enriched from blood (not recorded which). The chain's CDR3 is CASSVGLAGESQETQYF. DNA of the CDR3: TGTGCCAGCAGCGTAGGACTAGCGGGAGAGAGCCAAGAGACCCAGTACTTC.